Ten or more counts support the clone carrying this T cell receptor (beta chain). This specimen belongs to a study of T-cell reconstitution after alpha-beta-depleted transplantation in children. V was trimmed by 5 bases and J by 9 bases, leaving 17 bases between them. The CDR3 is 13 residues long. The germline V gene has CDR1 DFQATT and CDR2 SNEGSKA (reference sequence). Library preparation (for TCRbeta) was performed with unique molecular identifiers. TCRdb passed the PCR reads through MiXCR, listing each CDR3 protein once. In the table there are about 610,000 distinct CDR3 sequences, about 10% of which are singletons.

The sample consisted of PBMCs from the stem cell graft donor, taken from the stem cell graft. The chain uses TRBV20-1 and TRBJ2-4; TRBD1 or TRBD2 may be the D gene (6 bases each). This sequence was found in a human donor who donated a stem cell graft to a child with acute myeloid leukemia. The DNA of the CDR3 is TGCAGTGCTGCTAGACAGGACGGGGGCATTCAGTACTTC. Amino acid sequence: CSAARQDGGIQYF.